The 10 T cell receptor beta chains listed next were all sequenced from one sample in a study of OX40 agonist ivuxolimab in advanced cancers. Produced via immunoSEQ multiplex PCR; TCRdb's table is partial and in-frame only. The table includes under 20,000 clones, 75% to 85% detected once. Sequencing used CD4+ or CD8+ T cells sorted from blood, obtained in a trial of the OX40 agonist ivuxolimab. The receptors were sampled from an adult with an advanced solid tumor such as melanoma, head and neck, liver or kidney cancer.

The chain carries TRBV5-5 and TRBJ2-7; D is undetermined. The length of the CDR3 is 13 residues. CDR1 is SGHKS, CDR2 YYEKEE, per germline (reference sequence). V was shortened by 1 base and J by 1 base, with 6 bases between the two germline ends. Here the CDR3 reads CASSLTRSYEQYF. As DNA, the CDR3 is TGTGCCAGCAGCTTGACAAGGTCCTACGAGCAGTACTTC.

The genes are TRBV5-1 and TRBJ1-3; 10 bases align to TRBD1. Losses at the gene ends were 4 bases for V and 0 bases for J; bases not matched to a gene: 4. The germline CDR1 and CDR2 sequences are SGHRS and YFSETQ. The CDR3 loop spans 16 amino acids. The CDR3 nucleotides are TGCGCCAGCAGCGCGACAGGGGGCAGCTCTGGAAACACCATATATTTT. It translates to CASSATGGSSGNTIYF.

There are a few counts of this clone. The chain has TRBV27 and TRBJ2-1; 13 bases are shared with TRBD2. Per the germline V gene, CDR1 is MNHEY and CDR2 is SMNVEV (reference sequence). CDR3 length: 16 amino acids. J lost 8 bases, V lost 5 bases, and 9 bases had no gene match. The CDR3, as DNA: TGTGCCAGCAGTCCCCTGGGACTAGCGGGGTGGGATGAGCAGTTCTTC. Its protein is CASSPLGLAGWDEQFF.

The J gene is TRBJ2-5, the V gene TRBV11-1, with 8 bases aligning to TRBD1. CDR3 length equals 16 residues. V lost 1 base, J lost 3 bases, and 7 bases stayed unmatched. CDR1 and CDR2 from the germline V gene are SGHAT and FQDESV (reference sequence). In DNA form, the CDR3 reads TGTGCCAGCAGCTTAGTGGGACAGGCTGTGGAAGAGACCCAGTACTTC. This codes for CASSLVGQAVEETQYF. The full variable domain, its missing parts supplied by reference TRBV11-1 and TRBJ2-5, is EAEVAQSPRYKITEKSQAVAFWCDPISGHATLYWYRQILGQGPELLVQFQDESVVDDSQLPKDRFSAERLKGVDSTLKIQPAELGDSAMYLCASSLVGQAVEETQYFGPGTRLLVL.

This rearrangement joins TRBV7-2 to TRBJ1-2; maybe TRBD1 (6 bases). From germline, CDR1 is SGHTA and CDR2 FQGNSA. The CDR3 length is 13 residues. V lost 2 bases and J 7 bases, leaving 11 bases between the germline ends. The DNA for the CDR3 is TGTGCCAGCAGCTTAAACAGGGTCAGTGGCTACACCTTC. Amino acid sequence: CASSLNRVSGYTF. The full variable domain, its missing parts supplied by reference TRBV7-2 and TRBJ1-2, is GAGVSQSPSNKVTEKGKDVELRCDPISGHTALYWYRQSLGQGLEFLIYFQGNSAPDKSGLPSDRFSAERTGGSVSTLTIQRTQQEDSAVYLCASSLNRVSGYTFGSGTRLTVV.

The chain is built from TRBV5-4 and TRBJ1-1; the D gene is possibly TRBD1 (6 bases). Germline-derived CDR1 and CDR2 are SGHNT and YYREEE (reference sequence). Trimming shortened V by 0 bases and J by 3 bases, and 12 bases separated the two germline ends. The CDR3 is 15 residues long. The CDR3 DNA reads as TGTGCCAGCAGCTTGGCCACGGGGGGCTACACTGAAGCTTTCTTT. Residues: CASSLATGGYTEAFF.

V and J are TRBV14 and TRBJ2-4; 8 nucleotides agree with TRBD1. The V gene's germline CDR1 is SGHDN and CDR2 FVKESK. J gave up 3 bases and V 0 bases, and 1 base lay outside the gene matches. The CDR3 runs 15 residues. The DNA for the CDR3 is TGTGCCAGCAGCCAAGATGGGACAGGCAAAAACATTCAGTACTTC. Translation: CASSQDGTGKNIQYF.

The V and J genes are TRBV2 and TRBJ1-5, with no clear D. CDR3 length: 15 residues. V lost 6 bases and J 5 bases, leaving 17 bases between the germline ends. Germline CDR1 SNHLY, CDR2 FYNNEI. The CDR3 bases are TGTGCCAGCAGCCGCGGAACAGTGGAGGATCAGCCCCAGCATTTT. This sequence encodes CASSRGTVEDQPQHF.

This chain connects TRBV5-4 to TRBJ2-3, with 8 bases aligning to TRBD2. The CDR3 length is 13 residues. Germline CDR1 SGHNT, CDR2 YYREEE (reference sequence). Germline trimming cut 4 bases from V and 6 bases from J; bases unmatched to any gene: 4. The CDR3 loop is CASSAGGRDTQYF. The CDR3 DNA is TGTGCCAGCAGCGCGGGGGGACGTGATACGCAGTATTTT.

The chain employs TRBV4-1 and TRBJ2-1, with D maybe TRBD2 (7 bases). The CDR3 covers 15 residues. Deletions cut 1 base from V and 7 bases from J, with 14 bases between. From germline, CDR1 is MGHRA and CDR2 YSYEKL. CDR3 bases: TGCGCCAGCAGCCAAGGGCGGGGGCGTAGGAATGAGCAGTTCTTC. Translation gives CASSQGRGRRNEQFF.